This T cell receptor beta chain originates from a study of spatial heterogeneity in lung cancer. For the study at large: Detection consistently yielded more beta chains than alpha chains.

By its share, this clonotype is medium-sized (0.01 to 0.1%). TCRdb itself ran the 5' RACE reads through MiXCR, one entry per CDR3 protein. The repertoire holds 6,000 to 8,000 distinct CDR3 sequences, with more than 7.5% as singletons. The time point here: sample taken at primary tumor resection. V lost 0 bases and J lost 1, with 6 bases in between. In germline, CDR1 is DFQATT, CDR2 SNEGSKA (reference sequence). The CDR3 extends over 14 amino acids. The source material was normal lung tissue next to the tumor, sampled at surgery. This chain links TRBV20-1 with TRBJ1-4; no reliable D call. This TCR came from a male donor with early-stage non-small cell lung cancer. CDR3 amino acids: CSAREGRTNEKLFF. CDR3 nucleotide sequence: TGCAGTGCTAGAGAAGGTAGAACTAATGAAAAACTGTTTTTT.